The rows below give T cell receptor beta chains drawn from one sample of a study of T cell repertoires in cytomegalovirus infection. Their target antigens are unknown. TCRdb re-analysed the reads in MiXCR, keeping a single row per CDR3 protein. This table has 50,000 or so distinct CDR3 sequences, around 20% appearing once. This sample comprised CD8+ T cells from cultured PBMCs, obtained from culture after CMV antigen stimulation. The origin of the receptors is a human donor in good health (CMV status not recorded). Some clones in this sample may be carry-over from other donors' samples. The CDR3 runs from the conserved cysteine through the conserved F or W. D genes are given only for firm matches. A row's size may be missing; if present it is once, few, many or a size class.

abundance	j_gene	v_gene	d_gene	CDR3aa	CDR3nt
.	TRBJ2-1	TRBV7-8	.	CASSFGGSLSEQFF	TGTGCCAGCAGCTTTGGCGGGTCTCTATCTGAGCAGTTCTTC
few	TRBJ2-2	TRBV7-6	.	CASSPFLGRNTGELFF	TGTGCCAGCAGCCCCTTTTTGGGGAGGAACACCGGGGAGCTGTTTTTT
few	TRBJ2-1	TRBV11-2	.	CASSLRSEGVYNEQFF	TGTGCCAGCAGCTTGAGGTCTGAAGGAGTCTACAATGAGCAGTTCTTC
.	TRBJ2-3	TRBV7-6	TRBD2	CASQRGATDTQYF	TGTGCCAGCCAGCGGGGTGCAACAGATACGCAGTATTTT
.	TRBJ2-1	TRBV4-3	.	CASSQDRAYNEQFF	TGCGCCAGCAGCCAAGACCGGGCTTACAATGAGCAGTTCTTC
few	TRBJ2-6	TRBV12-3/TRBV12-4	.	CASSHSVSGANVLTF	TGTGCCAGCAGTCATAGCGTCTCTGGGGCCAACGTCCTGACTTTC
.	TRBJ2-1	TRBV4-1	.	CASSQDWRGTNEQFF	TGCGCCAGCAGCCAAGACTGGAGGGGCACAAATGAGCAGTTCTTC
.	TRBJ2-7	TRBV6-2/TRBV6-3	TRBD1	CASSYSLWTGSEQYF	TGTGCCAGCAGTTACTCCCTATGGACAGGGTCCGAGCAGTACTTC
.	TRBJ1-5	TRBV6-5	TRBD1	CASSLYRGQSNQPQHF	TGTGCCAGCAGCCTATACAGGGGGCAGAGCAATCAGCCCCAGCATTTT
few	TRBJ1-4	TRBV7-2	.	CASSLNPRAEKLFF	TGTGCCAGCAGCTTGAATCCCAGGGCGGAAAAACTGTTTTTT
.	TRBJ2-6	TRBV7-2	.	CASSDRDISSGANVLTF	TGTGCCAGCAGCGACCGGGACATAAGCTCTGGGGCCAACGTCCTGACTTTC
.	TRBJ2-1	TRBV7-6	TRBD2	CASTTSSGRGEQFF	TGTGCCAGCACCACGTCTAGCGGAAGAGGGGAGCAGTTCTTC
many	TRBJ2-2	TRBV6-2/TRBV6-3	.	CASSLYTGELFF	TGTGCCAGCAGTCTATACACCGGGGAGCTGTTTTTT
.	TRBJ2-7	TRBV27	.	CDSGPGLRHEQYF	TGTGACAGCGGGCCGGGCCTCCGCCACGAGCAGTACTTC
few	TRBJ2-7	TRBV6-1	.	CASRIVPTTVNDYEQYF	TGTGCCAGCAGAATAGTACCTACCACAGTCAATGACTACGAGCAGTACTTC
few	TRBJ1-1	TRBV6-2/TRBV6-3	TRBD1	CASSPRQGRTEAFF	TGTGCCAGCAGCCCGAGACAGGGGAGGACTGAAGCTTTCTTT
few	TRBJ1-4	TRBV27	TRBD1	CASSLSWRQGALGEKLFF	TGTGCCAGCAGTTTATCGTGGAGACAGGGGGCTCTCGGTGAAAAACTGTTTTTT
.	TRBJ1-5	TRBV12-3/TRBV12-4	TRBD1	CASSLVLEGQGGNQPQHF	TGTGCCAGCAGTTTAGTTTTGGAGGGACAGGGGGGAAATCAGCCCCAGCATTTT
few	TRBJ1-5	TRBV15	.	CATSRGSGGDQPQHF	TGTGCCACCAGCAGAGGATCGGGGGGAGATCAGCCCCAGCATTTT
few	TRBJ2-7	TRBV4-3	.	CASSQESSDGGSYEQYF	TGCGCCAGCAGCCAAGAGAGCTCAGATGGGGGGTCCTACGAGCAGTACTTC
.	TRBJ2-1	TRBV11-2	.	CASSDRDQFPRGEQFF	TGTGCCAGCAGCGATCGGGACCAATTCCCTCGGGGTGAGCAGTTCTTC
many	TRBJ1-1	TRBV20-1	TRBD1	CSARDTGTGALAFF	TGCAGTGCTAGAGACACCGGGACAGGGGCCCTGGCTTTCTTT
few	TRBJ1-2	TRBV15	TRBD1	CATSRSDRGYGYTF	TGTGCCACCAGCAGATCCGACAGGGGGTATGGCTACACCTTC
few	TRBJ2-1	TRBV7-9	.	CASSLTVSASSYNEQLF	TGTGCCAGCAGCTTAACCGTTAGCGCTAGCTCCTACAATGAGCAGCTCTTC
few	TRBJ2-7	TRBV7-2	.	CASSLEISREQYF	TGTGCCAGCAGCTTGGAGATTTCCCGCGAGCAGTACTTC
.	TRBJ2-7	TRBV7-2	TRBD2	CASSLVRAGPFGEQYF	TGTGCCAGCAGCTTAGTCCGAGCGGGACCGTTCGGGGAGCAGTACTTC
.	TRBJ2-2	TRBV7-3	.	CASSFSGRDPGELFF	TGTGCCAGCAGCTTTTCGGGACGTGACCCCGGGGAGCTGTTTTTT
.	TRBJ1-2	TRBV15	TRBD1	CATSRDRGTGYGYTF	TGTGCCACCAGCAGAGATCGGGGGACAGGTTATGGCTACACCTTC
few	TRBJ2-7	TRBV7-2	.	CASQNYLRQDYEQYF	TGTGCCAGCCAGAATTATTTGAGACAGGACTACGAGCAGTACTTC
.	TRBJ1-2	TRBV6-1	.	CASSEHSGTPQEGYTF	TGTGCCAGCAGTGAACACTCCGGGACCCCTCAAGAGGGCTACACCTTC
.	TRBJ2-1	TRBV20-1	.	CSASSPSYNEQFF	TGCAGTGCTAGTTCCCCCTCCTACAATGAGCAGTTCTTC
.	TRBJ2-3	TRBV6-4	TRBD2	CASSDGGIAGGDTQYF	TGTGCCAGCAGTGACGGCGGGATAGCGGGAGGGGATACGCAGTATTTT
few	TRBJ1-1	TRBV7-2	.	CASSFHSLTEAFF	TGTGCCAGCAGCTTTCACAGTCTCACTGAAGCTTTCTTT
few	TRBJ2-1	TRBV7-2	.	CASSLGWGYNEQFF	TGTGCCAGCAGCTTAGGATGGGGATACAATGAGCAGTTCTTC
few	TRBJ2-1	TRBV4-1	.	CASSPSGLSSYNEQFF	TGCGCCAGCAGCCCCAGTGGACTTAGCTCCTACAATGAGCAGTTCTTC
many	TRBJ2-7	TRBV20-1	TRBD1	CSARSPGQGAHEQYF	TGCAGTGCTAGATCGCCGGGACAGGGCGCTCACGAGCAGTACTTC
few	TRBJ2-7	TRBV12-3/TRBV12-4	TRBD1	CASSTGGILDEQYF	TGTGCCAGCAGCACAGGGGGCATTCTGGACGAGCAGTACTTC
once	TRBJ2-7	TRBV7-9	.	CASSSPASMHEQYF	TGTGCCAGCAGCTCACCCGCTTCCATGCACGAGCAGTACTTC
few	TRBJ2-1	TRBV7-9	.	CASSISGARENEQFF	TGTGCCAGCAGCATTTCCGGGGCCCGGGAGAATGAGCAGTTCTTC
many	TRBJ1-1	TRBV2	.	CASSVGGQNAFF	TGTGCCAGCAGTGTCGGGGGGCAGAATGCTTTCTTT
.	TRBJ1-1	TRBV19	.	CASSGWDTFMNTEAFF	TGTGCCAGTAGTGGATGGGACACCTTCATGAACACTGAAGCTTTCTTT
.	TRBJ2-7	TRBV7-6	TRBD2	CASSPGTTEQYF	TGTGCCAGCAGCCCAGGGACTACCGAGCAGTACTTC
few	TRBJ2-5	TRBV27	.	CASPDGGGVDGETQYF	TGTGCCAGCCCCGATGGAGGGGGTGTTGATGGAGAGACCCAGTACTTC
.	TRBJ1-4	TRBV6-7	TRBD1	CASSYSGTGGGKLFF	TGTGCCAGCAGTTACTCCGGGACAGGGGGGGGAAAACTGTTTTTT
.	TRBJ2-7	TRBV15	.	CATSRDLTQYEQYF	TGTGCCACCAGCAGAGATTTGACCCAATACGAGCAGTACTTC
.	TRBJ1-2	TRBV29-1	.	CSVEGQKARGYTF	TGCAGCGTCGAAGGACAGAAGGCCCGTGGCTACACCTTC
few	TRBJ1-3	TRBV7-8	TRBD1	CASSLYQGTGRRNTIYF	TGTGCCAGCAGCCTATACCAGGGGACAGGGAGAAGAAACACCATATATTTT
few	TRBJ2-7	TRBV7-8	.	CASSLTGRDTYEQYF	TGTGCCAGCAGCTTAACAGGGAGGGATACCTACGAGCAGTACTTC
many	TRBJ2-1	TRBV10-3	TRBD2	CAISESLAGASNEQFF	TGTGCCATCAGTGAGTCTCTAGCGGGGGCCTCAAATGAGCAGTTCTTC
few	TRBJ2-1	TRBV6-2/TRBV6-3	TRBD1	CASSTRTGGDEQFF	TGTGCCAGCAGCACAAGGACAGGGGGCGATGAGCAGTTCTTC
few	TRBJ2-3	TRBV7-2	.	CASSMKGRNTDTQYF	TGTGCCAGCAGCATGAAGGGCCGCAACACAGATACGCAGTATTTT
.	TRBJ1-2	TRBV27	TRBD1	CASSSVDRIYTF	TGTGCCAGCAGTTCCGTGGACAGGATTTACACCTTC
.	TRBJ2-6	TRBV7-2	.	CASSHTHPRSGANVLTF	TGTGCCAGCAGCCATACACACCCTCGCTCTGGGGCCAACGTCCTGACTTTC
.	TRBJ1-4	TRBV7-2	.	CASSPRGGGRSEKLFF	TGTGCCAGCAGCCCAAGGGGGGGGGGACGGAGTGAAAAACTGTTTTTT
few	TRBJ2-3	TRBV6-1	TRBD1	CASSEGQGADTQYF	TGTGCCAGCAGTGAAGGACAGGGGGCAGATACGCAGTATTTT